Listed here are 28 T cell receptor beta chains from one sample, sequenced in a study of a mutant IDH1 vaccine in newly diagnosed glioma. Time point denoted: baseline, week 1 (first vaccination visit). Treatment given: pre-vaccination baseline after standard-of-care therapy. TCRdb keeps only in-frame clones here, not all; method: immunoSEQ multiplex PCR. The data contain some 70,000 clones, about four fifths of them singletons. Here the sequenced sample was PBMCs, taken from a glioma patient treated with radiotherapy, temozolomide or both. Source of these receptors: a man aged 50 or older with glioma.

This chain connects TRBV2 to TRBJ1-4; TRBD1 matches 8 bases. CDR1 and CDR2 from the germline V gene are SNHLY and FYNNEI. CDR3 length equals 14 residues. J gave up 7 bases and V 6 bases, and 7 bases lay outside the gene matches. The CDR3 region has the DNA TGTGCCAGCAGAACCACAGGGGGAAGTGAAAAACTGTTTTTT. Translated, it gives CASRTTGGSEKLFF.

V and J are TRBV12-2 and TRBJ1-5; the D call in the table, TRBD1, was not verified against the DNA. TRBV12-2 is marked as a pseudogene. This CDR3 is 18 amino acids long. The CDR3 is CASRPGDRGGPGNQPQHF. CDR3 DNA sequence: TGTGCAAGTCGCCCCGGGGACAGGGGCGGGCCAGGGAATCAGCCCCAGCATTTT.

The V call is TRBV4-3, the J call TRBJ2-3; TRBD1 is a possible D gene (8 bases). CDR3 length: 15 residues. The germline V gene encodes CDR1 LGHNA and CDR2 YSLEER. Deletions cut 3 bases from V and 8 bases from J, with 18 bases between. For the CDR3, the DNA is TGCGCCAGCAGCCAGCACGACAGGGGCGGGGGTACGCAGTATTTT. It translates to CASSQHDRGGGTQYF.

This chain links TRBV25-1 with TRBJ2-1; possibly TRBD1 or TRBD2 for D (6 bases each). The CDR3 has 15 amino acids. Germline CDR1 and CDR2: MGHDK and SYGVNS. V was shortened by 3 bases and J by 7 bases, with 16 bases between the two germline ends. This chain's CDR3 is CASSDSRGARNEQFF. CDR3 sequence (DNA): TGTGCCAGCAGTGATTCTAGGGGGGCGCGGAATGAGCAGTTCTTC.

The gene calls are TRBV15 and TRBJ2-4, with D unclear. Germline loops: CDR1 LNHNV, CDR2 YYDKDF (reference sequence). Trimming took 0 bases from V and 5 from J, leaving 8 bases between them. The CDR3 is made up of 14 amino acids. The CDR3 sequence: CATSRDRLENIQYF. As DNA, the CDR3 is TGTGCCACCAGCAGAGATAGGTTGGAAAACATTCAGTACTTC.

The rearrangement links TRBV27 to TRBJ2-5; the D is unclear. Deletions cut 6 bases from V and 4 bases from J, with 3 bases between. The germline CDR1 and CDR2 sequences are MNHEY and SMNVEV (reference sequence). The CDR3 sequence is 10 residues long. The chain's CDR3 is CASRIETQYF. The CDR3 DNA reads as TGTGCCAGCAGAATAGAGACCCAGTACTTC.

The V call is TRBV5-4, the J call TRBJ1-4; 7 bases are shared with TRBD1. This CDR3 has 14 residues. Germline trimming cut 2 bases from V and 7 bases from J; bases unmatched to any gene: 5. Germline V gene data show CDR1 as SGHNT and CDR2 as YYREEE (reference sequence). The CDR3 protein is CASSLQGSGEKLFF. In DNA, the CDR3 is TGTGCCAGCAGCTTACAGGGGTCCGGTGAAAAACTGTTTTTT.

The rearrangement uses TRBV5-1 and TRBJ1-1; D gene uncertain. Trimming removed 3 bases from V and 6 bases from J, with 12 bases in between. Germline-derived CDR1 and CDR2 are SGHRS and YFSETQ. CDR3 length equals 13 residues. The CDR3, as DNA: TGCGCCAGCAGCTCTGTGACTGGACCTGAAGCTTTCTTT. It translates to CASSSVTGPEAFF.

The V call is TRBV5-6, the J call TRBJ2-3; D may be TRBD2 (5 bases). The germline V and J ends were trimmed by 4 bases and 0 bases, with 12 bases remaining between them. This CDR3 has 15 residues. From germline, CDR1 is SGHDT and CDR2 YYEEEE. The CDR3 nucleotides read TGTGCCAGCAGCCCTCCGGGATCTAGCACAGATACGCAGTATTTT. This gives the protein CASSPPGSSTDTQYF. Full variable domain (outside the CDR3, taken from reference TRBV5-6 and TRBJ2-3): DAGVTQSPTHLIKTRGQQVTLRCSPKSGHDTVSWYQQALGQGPQFIFQYYEEEERQRGNFPDRFSGHQFPNYSSELNVNALLLGDSALYLCASSPPGSSTDTQYFGPGTRLTVL.

This clone was counted a few times. Here the CDR3 reads CASSYPGTGGFQPQHF. Written as DNA, the CDR3 is TGTGCCAGCAGTTACCCCGGGACAGGGGGCTTTCAGCCCCAGCATTTT. This chain joins TRBV6-5 and TRBJ1-5; 12 positions agree with TRBD1. This CDR3 spans 16 amino acids. Germline V gene sequence: CDR1 MNHEY, CDR2 SVGAGI. Trimming took 2 bases from V and 6 from J; bases not matched to a gene: 5.

The chain has TRBV6-5 and TRBJ2-5; the match to TRBD1 covers 7 bases. The V gene end was trimmed by 2 bases and the J gene end by 4 bases; junction bases not matched to a gene: 1. The CDR3 has 13 residues. The V gene's germline CDR1 is MNHEY and CDR2 SVGAGI. CDR3 sequence reads: CASSYNRGETQYF. The CDR3 DNA is TGTGCCAGCAGTTACAACAGGGGAGAGACCCAGTACTTC.

This chain joins TRBV5-4 and TRBJ1-2, with TRBD1 matching 7 bases. Germline CDR1 SGHNT, CDR2 YYREEE (reference sequence). This CDR3 is 14 amino acids long. J gave up 5 bases and V 5 bases, and 9 bases lay outside the gene matches. CDR3: CASSPGQGDYGYTF. CDR3 DNA: TGTGCCAGCAGTCCCGGGCAGGGGGATTATGGCTACACCTTC.

The rearrangement joins TRBV9 to TRBJ2-7; TRBD1 matches 10 bases. Trimming at V came to 2 bases and at J to 1 base, leaving 3 bases not matched to a gene. The CDR3 runs 15 residues. In germline, CDR1 is SGDLS, CDR2 YYNGEE. In DNA, the CDR3 is TGTGCCAGCAGCGTCGGACAGGGGGTTTCCTACGAGCAGTACTTC. Encoded protein: CASSVGQGVSYEQYF.

The chain combines TRBV11-1 with TRBJ2-1; 7 positions match TRBD1. Germline assignment: CDR1 SGHAT and CDR2 FQDESV (reference sequence). V lost 1 base to trimming and J lost 7 bases; unmatched junction nucleotides: 4. The CDR3 is 14 amino acids. The DNA for the CDR3 is TGTGCCAGCAGCTTAGAGAGACAGGGAAATGAGCAGTTCTTC. Translating it yields CASSLERQGNEQFF.

J is TRBJ1-2 and V is TRBV13; D perhaps matches TRBD1 (6 bases). V dropped 4 bases and J dropped 5 bases, with 17 bases sitting between them. The CDR3 runs to 15 residues. Germline loops: CDR1 PRHDT, CDR2 FYEKMQ (reference sequence). The CDR3 coding sequence is TGTGCCAGCAGCTATTCGGACAGACCCCTATATGGCTACACCTTC. Its protein is CASSYSDRPLYGYTF.

The V call is TRBV5-6, the J call TRBJ2-7; D could derive from TRBD1 or TRBD2 (5 bases each). CDR1 and CDR2 (germline): SGHDT, YYEEEE. The CDR3 is 14 amino acids. V lost 1 base and J lost 3, with 11 bases in between. The CDR3 spells CASSLIRGSYEQYF. CDR3 in DNA: TGTGCCAGCAGCTTGATTCGGGGCAGCTACGAGCAGTACTTC.

The chain couples TRBV4-2 to TRBJ2-3; 8 nucleotides agree with TRBD1. This CDR3 contains 17 residues. The J segment lost 4 bases and the V segment lost 0 bases, leaving 9 bases of the junction unmatched. In germline, CDR1 is LGHNA, CDR2 YNFKEQ. CDR3 sequence (DNA): TGTGCCAGCAGCCAAGATATCGGACAGGGTGAAGCAGATACGCAGTATTTT. Translating it yields CASSQDIGQGEADTQYF.

The chain recombines TRBV30 with TRBJ2-3; no clear D. Per germline, CDR1 GTSNPN and CDR2 SVGIG (reference sequence). Deletions cut 3 bases from V and 1 base from J, with 11 bases between. The CDR3 consists of 14 residues. The CDR3 bases are TGTGCCTGGAGCCGAACTACCCGCACAGATACGCAGTATTTT. Amino acid sequence: CAWSRTTRTDTQYF.

The chain recombines TRBV5-4 with TRBJ1-2; D possibly corresponds to TRBD1 (6 bases). This CDR3 spans 13 amino acids. CDR1 is SGHNT, CDR2 YYREEE, per germline (reference sequence). V was shortened by 2 bases and J by 8 bases, with 13 bases between the two germline ends. The DNA of the CDR3 is TGTGCCAGCAGCTTAGACAGGTTTGAGGGCTACACCTTC. Encoded protein: CASSLDRFEGYTF.

In this sample, this clone turned up a few times. The chain joins TRBV6-1 to TRBJ2-7; TRBD2 might be the D (7 bases). V lost 6 bases and J 2 bases, leaving 11 bases between the germline ends. Per the germline V gene, CDR1 is MNHNS and CDR2 is SASEGT. This CDR3 contains 13 residues. Written as DNA, the CDR3 is TGTGCCAGCAGGTTGGGGGGGCCCTACGAGCAGTACTTC. Protein: CASRLGGPYEQYF.

The rearrangement joins TRBV6-5 to TRBJ1-4; 9 nucleotides match TRBD1. The CDR3 is 14 amino acids. Germline loops: CDR1 MNHEY, CDR2 SVGAGI. With V trimmed by 5 bases and J by 9 bases, 7 bases remained unmatched. The CDR3 DNA sequence: TGTGCCAGCAGTCGATACAGGGGGCAGAAAAAACTGTTTTTT. Amino acids: CASSRYRGQKKLFF.

This clone was seen a handful of times. The chain's CDR3 is CASSNRDREWTGELFF. The CDR3 region has the DNA TGTGCCAGTAGTAACCGGGACAGGGAATGGACCGGGGAGCTGTTTTTT. The rearrangement links TRBV19 to TRBJ2-2; TRBD1 agrees at 9 bases. In germline, CDR1 is LNHDA, CDR2 SQIVND (reference sequence). The CDR3 extends over 16 amino acids. J lost 5 bases, V lost 4 bases, and 8 bases had no gene match.

The J gene is TRBJ2-3, the V gene TRBV7-2; 9 bases match TRBD2. This CDR3 comprises 16 residues. V shed 3 bases and J 7 bases; nucleotides not matched to a gene: 11. CDR1 is SGHTA and CDR2 is FQGNSA in the germline V gene. This chain's CDR3 is CASSFLIAGVMNTQYF. DNA of the CDR3: TGTGCCAGCAGCTTCTTAATAGCGGGGGTTATGAATACGCAGTATTTT.

This clone was counted a single time. V usage is TRBV27 and J usage is TRBJ1-2; 7 bases fit TRBD1. Unmatched junction bases numbered 9, after V lost 6 bases and J lost 2 bases. This CDR3 contains 15 residues. Germline assignment: CDR1 MNHEY and CDR2 SMNVEV (reference sequence). The CDR3 is CASREGATGNYGYTF. In DNA form, the CDR3 reads TGTGCCAGCAGGGAAGGGGCGACAGGGAACTATGGCTACACCTTC.

The table lists this clone with a count of one. The chain uses TRBV5-6 and TRBJ2-7; no reliable D call. The V end lost 4 bases, the J end lost 6 bases, and 14 bases lay between the germline ends. This CDR3 has 13 amino acids. CDR1 and CDR2 from the germline V gene are SGHDT and YYEEEE. The DNA of the CDR3 is TGTGCCAGCAGCCCGCAATATTCGGGCGAGCAGTACTTC. As protein: CASSPQYSGEQYF.

V usage is TRBV5-1 and J usage is TRBJ2-7; perhaps TRBD2 as D (7 bases). Trimming took 4 bases from V and 3 from J, leaving 26 bases between them. The CDR3 totals 18 residues. Germline CDR1 is SGHRS and CDR2 is YFSETQ. The CDR3 loop reads CASSPGGQRVGGGYEQYF. The CDR3 coding sequence is TGCGCCAGCAGCCCTGGGGGCCAGCGGGTTGGCGGGGGCTACGAGCAGTACTTC.

The rearrangement links TRBV30 to TRBJ2-3; D is possibly TRBD2 (7 bases). This CDR3 has 14 residues. Germline V CDR1 and CDR2: GTSNPN, SVGIG (reference sequence). The V end lost 0 bases, the J end lost 4 bases, and 11 bases lay between the germline ends. The CDR3 nucleotides read TGTGCCTGGAGTGTAGGGGGGGACGCAGATACGCAGTATTTT. This codes for CAWSVGGDADTQYF. Full variable domain (rest looked up from reference TRBV30 and TRBJ2-3): SQTIHQWPATLVQPVGSPLSLECTVEGTSNPNLYWYRQAAGRGLQLLFYSVGIGQISSEVPQNLSASRPQDRQFILSSKKLLLSDSGFYLCAWSVGGDADTQYFGPGTRLTVL.

This clone was counted once. This chain joins TRBV6-5 and TRBJ1-2, with TRBD1 matching 7 bases. V lost 6 bases to trimming and J lost 2 bases; unmatched junction nucleotides: 3. This CDR3 comprises 13 residues. Germline V CDR1 and CDR2: MNHEY, SVGAGI. The CDR3 reads CASSQGQNYGYTF. The CDR3 DNA reads TGTGCCAGCAGCCAGGGACAGAACTATGGCTACACCTTC.